The 26 T cell receptor beta chains given below trace back to one sample, sequenced in a study of control samples from healthy donors and cancer patients. The protocol was immunoSEQ multiplex PCR, while the TCRdb copy is restricted to in-frame clones and leaves out a portion. Of some 170,000 clones listed, 96% are singletons. The source material was blood. The receptors here all came from a woman aged 25 to 39 in good health.

The CDR3 here is CASNARQGVRRETQYF. CDR3 nucleotide sequence: TGTGCCAGCAACGCCCGCCAGGGGGTCAGGAGGGAGACCCAGTACTTC. This sequence joins TRBV2 and TRBJ2-5; 7 bases map to TRBD1. The ends lost 7 bases at V and 5 bases at J; junction bases unmatched: 16. Germline-derived CDR1 and CDR2 are SNHLY and FYNNEI. The CDR3 sequence is 16 residues long.

The J gene is TRBJ2-1, the V gene TRBV9; D unclear. Germline V gives CDR1 SGDLS, CDR2 YYNGEE. The ends were cut back, 2 bases at V and 5 bases at J, with 8 bases in the middle. This CDR3 comprises 13 residues. The CDR3 region is CASSVFGDNEQFF. The CDR3 DNA is TGTGCCAGCAGCGTTTTCGGCGACAATGAGCAGTTCTTC.

This clone was found once. The gene calls are TRBV4-1 and TRBJ1-5, with 8 bases lining up with TRBD1. The CDR3 covers 16 residues. V lost 1 base, J lost 6 bases, and 8 bases stayed unmatched. Germline assignment: CDR1 MGHRA and CDR2 YSYEKL. DNA of the CDR3: TGCGCCAGCAGCCAAGTCCTGGACAGGGTAAGTCAGCCCCAGCATTTT. Its translation: CASSQVLDRVSQPQHF.

This clone appeared once. J is TRBJ1-6 and V is TRBV2; 8 bases align to TRBD1. V was clipped by 9 bases and J by 9 bases; unmatched bases: 7. The CDR3 totals 13 residues. Germline V gene lookup returns CDR1 SNHLY and CDR2 FYNNEI. The CDR3 bases are TGTGCCAGTACCGGGACAGGAGGTTCACCCCTCCACTTT. Amino acid sequence: CASTGTGGSPLHF.

V usage is TRBV6-2 or TRBV6-3 and J usage is TRBJ1-5, with D tentatively TRBD1 (5 bases). Germline CDR1 is MNHEY and CDR2 is SVGEGT. V was clipped by 2 bases and J by 6 bases, with 17 bases between them. The CDR3 is made up of 16 amino acids. In nucleotides, the CDR3 is TGTGCCAGCAGTTACGACCGGGACTTCATGATTCAGCCCCAGCATTTT. Translated, it gives CASSYDRDFMIQPQHF.

The rearrangement joins TRBV5-1 to TRBJ2-2; D might be TRBD1 (5 bases). V gave up 3 bases and J gave up 1 base, with 7 bases separating them. Germline V gene lookup returns CDR1 SGHRS and CDR2 YFSETQ. The CDR3 totals 14 residues. CDR3 region: CASSSDRNTGELFF. As DNA, the CDR3 is TGCGCCAGCAGCTCCGACAGGAACACCGGGGAGCTGTTTTTT.

The genes are TRBV28 and TRBJ1-4; a weak D match, TRBD1 (6 bases). V was clipped by 5 bases and J by 4 bases, with 17 bases between them. CDR1 MDHEN and CDR2 SYDVKM come from the germline V gene. The CDR3 is 16 residues long. The CDR3 region has the DNA TGTGCCAGCAGTGGGTCGACGGGGGGCGGTAATGAAAAACTGTTTTTT. It yields the protein CASSGSTGGGNEKLFF.

The V and J genes are TRBV5-1 and TRBJ1-4, with D hard to call. V lost 4 bases and J lost 0, with 10 bases in between. Per the germline V gene, CDR1 is SGHRS and CDR2 is YFSETQ. The CDR3 length is 15 residues. The CDR3 protein is CASSATAATNEKLFF. The CDR3 region has the DNA TGCGCCAGCAGCGCTACAGCGGCAACTAATGAAAAACTGTTTTTT. Filled out from reference TRBV5-1 and TRBJ1-4, the complete variable domain reads KAGVTQTPRYLIKTRGQQVTLSCSPISGHRSVSWYQQTPGQGLQFLFEYFSETQRNKGNFPGRFSGRQFSNSRSEMNVSTLELGDSALYLCASSATAATNEKLFFGSGTQLSVL.

V and J are TRBV27 and TRBJ2-1; 11 nucleotides line up with TRBD2. The V segment lost 5 bases and the J segment 10 bases; nucleotides outside the gene matches: 13. Germline CDR1 and CDR2: MNHEY and SMNVEV (reference sequence). The length of the CDR3 is 16 residues. CDR3 in DNA: TGTGCCAGCAGTCCGGGACTAGCGGCCGGAATTAACGAGCAGTTCTTC. Protein: CASSPGLAAGINEQFF.

CDR3: CASSPRAGGEDQPQHF. CDR3 DNA sequence: TGTGCCAGCAGCCCTCGAGCAGGGGGCGAAGATCAGCCCCAGCATTTT. The rearrangement links TRBV3-1 (or the pseudogene TRBV3-2) to TRBJ1-5; 8 positions match TRBD1. Germline CDR1 and CDR2: LGHDT and YNNKEL (reference sequence). CDR3 size: 16 residues. J gave up 5 bases and V 4 bases, and 10 bases lay outside the gene matches.

This clone came up once. The V call is TRBV2, the J call TRBJ1-2; D is ambiguous. Deletions cut 8 bases from V and 8 bases from J, with 9 bases between. The V gene's germline CDR1 is SNHLY and CDR2 FYNNEI. The CDR3 runs to 10 residues. The CDR3 region is CASRTVGYTF. CDR3 coding DNA: TGTGCCAGCCGGACTGTAGGCTACACCTTC.

This rearrangement joins TRBV6-5 to TRBJ1-5; D is perhaps TRBD1 (6 bases). Germline CDR1 and CDR2: MNHEY and SVGAGI. V was clipped by 4 bases and J by 1 base, with 8 bases between them. There are 14 residues in the CDR3. The CDR3 region is CASSWRGSNQPQHF. The CDR3 nucleotides are TGTGCCAGCAGTTGGAGGGGGAGCAATCAGCCCCAGCATTTT.

V is TRBV10-1 and J is TRBJ1-1; 10 nucleotides match TRBD1. The J segment lost 5 bases and the V segment lost 3 bases, leaving 6 bases of the junction unmatched. The CDR3 loop spans 15 amino acids. Germline CDR1 WNHNN, CDR2 SYGVQD (reference sequence). The CDR3 region has the DNA TGCGCCAGCAGTGAAGCCGGGACAGGGGTTACTGAAGCTTTCTTT. Its protein is CASSEAGTGVTEAFF.

The rearrangement uses TRBV28 and TRBJ1-2; the D is unclear. The CDR3 sequence is 12 residues long. Trimming stripped 7 bases from V and 4 bases from J, with 10 bases between. In germline, CDR1 is MDHEN, CDR2 SYDVKM. DNA of the CDR3: TGTGCCAGCAACACGCGGATCTATGGCTACACCTTC. It encodes CASNTRIYGYTF.

In its sample, this clone was seen once. The chain links TRBV9 to TRBJ2-7; 9 nucleotides align to TRBD2. After removal of 4 bases from V and 5 bases from J, the junction contained 4 bases not matched to a gene. Germline V gene lookup returns CDR1 SGDLS and CDR2 YYNGEE. The CDR3 loop spans 13 amino acids. CDR3 sequence (DNA): TGTGCCAGCAGCCTAGCGGGGTTCCACGAGCAGTACTTC. Translating it yields CASSLAGFHEQYF.

The V gene is TRBV2, the J gene TRBJ1-5; D not certain. Between the trimmed V and J ends, which lost 3 bases and 1 base, there was a span of 13 bases. The CDR3 length is 16 residues. The germline V gene encodes CDR1 SNHLY and CDR2 FYNNEI. CDR3 protein: CASSEYGGESNQPQHF. In DNA form, the CDR3 reads TGTGCCAGCAGTGAGTATGGCGGTGAGAGCAATCAGCCCCAGCATTTT.

V is TRBV14 and J is TRBJ1-5, with no clear D. Per the germline V gene, CDR1 is SGHDN and CDR2 is FVKESK. The CDR3 sequence is 12 residues long. V lost 3 bases, J lost 5 bases, and 5 bases lay in between. The CDR3 here is CASSQGYQPQHF. The CDR3 DNA is TGTGCCAGCAGCCAGGGGTATCAGCCCCAGCATTTT.

Details on this clone: The same CDR3 can be traced to other DNA sequences in this sample. J is TRBJ2-5 and V is TRBV25-1; D might be TRBD2 (5 bases). Germline V gives CDR1 MGHDK, CDR2 SYGVNS. The CDR3 totals 16 residues. V lost 2 bases and J lost 3, with 16 bases in between. The CDR3: CASSEVSEDEEETQYF. CDR3 in DNA: TGTGCCAGCAGTGAAGTATCGGAGGACGAAGAAGAGACCCAGTACTTC.

The chain links TRBV5-1 to TRBJ1-2; 10 nucleotides align to TRBD1. The CDR3 has 17 amino acids. J lost 5 bases, V lost 0 bases, and 10 bases had no gene match. Germline CDR1 and CDR2: SGHRS and YFSETQ. The CDR3 sequence is CASSLDLTRQGAYGYTF. CDR3 nucleotide sequence: TGCGCCAGCAGCTTGGATTTAACGCGACAGGGGGCATATGGCTACACCTTC.

The chain uses TRBV15 and TRBJ1-1; no definite D call. The ends were cut back, 1 base at V and 2 bases at J, with 8 bases in the middle. Per germline, CDR1 LNHNV and CDR2 YYDKDF (reference sequence). This CDR3 has 14 residues. CDR3 sequence (DNA): TGTGCCACCAGCAGAGTAGGTATAAACACTGAAGCTTTCTTT. Protein sequence: CATSRVGINTEAFF.

The chain carries TRBV5-1 and TRBJ2-7; 7 nucleotides match TRBD1. Germline V gives CDR1 SGHRS, CDR2 YFSETQ. The V and J ends lost 3 bases and 1 base, in that order; junction bases with no gene match: 7. The CDR3 runs 15 residues. This CDR3 reads CASSSIGTVSYEQYF. In DNA form, the CDR3 reads TGCGCCAGCAGCTCCATAGGGACAGTTTCCTACGAGCAGTACTTC.

The genes are TRBV11-2 and TRBJ1-5, with 8 bases matching TRBD1. In germline, CDR1 is SGHAT, CDR2 FQNNGV. With 4 bases clipped from V and 0 bases from J, the junction kept 2 bases outside the gene matches. CDR3 length equals 15 residues. The CDR3 loop is CASSYRGYSNQPQHF. In nucleotides, the CDR3 is TGTGCCAGCAGCTACAGGGGGTATAGCAATCAGCCCCAGCATTTT. The full variable domain, with the rest looked up from reference TRBV11-2 and TRBJ1-5, is EAGVAQSPRYKIIEKRQSVAFWCNPISGHATLYWYQQILGQGPKLLIQFQNNGVVDDSQLPKDRFSAERLKGVDSTLKIQPAKLEDSAVYLCASSYRGYSNQPQHFGDGTRLSIL.

The chain has TRBV4-1 and TRBJ1-1; D is possibly TRBD1 (6 bases). The CDR3 is made up of 13 amino acids. Germline lookup yields CDR1 MGHRA and CDR2 YSYEKL. V lost 6 bases and J 0 bases, leaving 8 bases between the germline ends. The CDR3: CASSEGVNTEAFF. DNA of the CDR3: TGCGCCAGCAGTGAGGGGGTGAACACTGAAGCTTTCTTT.

This rearrangement joins TRBV7-9 to TRBJ1-1; TRBD1 might be the D (6 bases). Per the germline V gene, CDR1 is SEHNR and CDR2 is FQNEAQ (reference sequence). V was trimmed by 6 bases and J by 2 bases, leaving 16 bases between them. The CDR3 totals 15 residues. The CDR3 DNA reads TGTGCCAGCAGTAGAGACAGGTCTTTTAACACTGAAGCTTTCTTT. Amino acids: CASSRDRSFNTEAFF.

This clone was recorded only once. J is TRBJ1-3 and V is TRBV3-1 (or the pseudogene TRBV3-2), with TRBD1 matching 9 bases. Germline lookup yields CDR1 LGHDT and CDR2 YNNKEL (reference sequence). Germline trimming cut 6 bases from V and 9 bases from J; bases unmatched to any gene: 9. The length of the CDR3 is 14 residues. CDR3: CASSLTGGDVTIYF. Here the CDR3 DNA reads TGTGCCAGCAGTCTTACAGGGGGCGATGTCACCATATATTTT.

The sample holds a few counts of this clone. The chain joins TRBV6-5 to TRBJ2-1; 8 positions agree with TRBD2. V trimming: 7 bases; J trimming: 4 bases; junction bases outside the gene matches: 9. This CDR3 has 15 residues. Germline V gene sequence: CDR1 MNHEY, CDR2 SVGAGI. The CDR3 region is CASTIPGLEYNEQFF. For the CDR3, the DNA is TGTGCCAGCACTATACCGGGACTAGAATACAATGAGCAGTTCTTC.